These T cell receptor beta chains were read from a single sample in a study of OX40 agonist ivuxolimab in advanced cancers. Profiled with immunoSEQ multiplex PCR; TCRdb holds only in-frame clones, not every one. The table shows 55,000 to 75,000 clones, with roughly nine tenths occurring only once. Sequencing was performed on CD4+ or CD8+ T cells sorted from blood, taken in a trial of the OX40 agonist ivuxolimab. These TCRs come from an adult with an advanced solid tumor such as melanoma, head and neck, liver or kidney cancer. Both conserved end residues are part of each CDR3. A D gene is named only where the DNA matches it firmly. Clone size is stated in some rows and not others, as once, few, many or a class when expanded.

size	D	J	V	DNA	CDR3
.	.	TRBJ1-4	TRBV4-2	TGTGCCAGCAGCCATAGTGAAAAACTGTTTTTT	CASSHSEKLFF
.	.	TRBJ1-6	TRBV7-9	TGTGTCAGCAGGGCCCCCGTAAGGTCACCCCTCCACTTT	CVSRAPVRSPLHF
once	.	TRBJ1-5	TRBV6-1	TGTGCCAGCAGTGAACGTTACGGCAGGATCAGCAATCAGCCCCAGCATTTT	CASSERYGRISNQPQHF
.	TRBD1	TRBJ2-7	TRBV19	TGTGCCAGTAGTCCAGGACAGGGCTTCTACGAGCAGTACTTC	CASSPGQGFYEQYF
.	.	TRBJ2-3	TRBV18	TGTGCCAGCTCGTCAGGGAGCACAGATACGCAGTATTTT	CASSSGSTDTQYF
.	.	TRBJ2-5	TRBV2	TGTGCCAGCAGTGAAGGGCAGGGGATCGCTCAAGAGACCCAGTACTTC	CASSEGQGIAQETQYF
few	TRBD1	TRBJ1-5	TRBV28	TGTGCCAGCAGTTTCGACAGGGTGAATCAGCCCCAGCATTTT	CASSFDRVNQPQHF
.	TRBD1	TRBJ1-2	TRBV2	TGTGCCAGCAGTCAATCATTCGGGACAGTTAACTATGGCTACACCTTC	CASSQSFGTVNYGYTF
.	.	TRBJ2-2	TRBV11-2	TGTGCCAGCAGCTTAGCTGGCGGGGCAACCACCGGGGAGCTGTTTTTT	CASSLAGGATTGELFF
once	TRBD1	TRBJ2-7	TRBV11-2	TGTGCCAGCAGCTCGGGACAGGGTACCTACGAGCAGTACTTC	CASSSGQGTYEQYF
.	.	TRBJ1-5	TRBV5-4	TGTGCCAGCAGCTTGGATCCCGGGACCAATCAGCCCCAGCATTTT	CASSLDPGTNQPQHF
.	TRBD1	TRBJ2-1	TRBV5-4	TGTGCCAGCACGGGACAGAATGAGCAGTTCTTC	CASTGQNEQFF
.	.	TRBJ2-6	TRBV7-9	TGTGCCAGCAGCCAGTGGGGCAGCCCCTCGGGGGCCAACGTCCTGACTTTC	CASSQWGSPSGANVLTF
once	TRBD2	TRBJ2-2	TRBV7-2	TGTGCCAGCAGCTTAGGAGGGAGGGTCGGTGGGGCCGGGGAGCTGTTTTTT	CASSLGGRVGGAGELFF
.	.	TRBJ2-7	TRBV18	TGTGCCAGCTCACCTGAGGGGTTGGTGGAGCAGTACTTC	CASSPEGLVEQYF
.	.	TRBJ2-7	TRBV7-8	TGTGCCAGCAGCTTACCCGGGAATCCTAGGGAGCAGTACTTC	CASSLPGNPREQYF